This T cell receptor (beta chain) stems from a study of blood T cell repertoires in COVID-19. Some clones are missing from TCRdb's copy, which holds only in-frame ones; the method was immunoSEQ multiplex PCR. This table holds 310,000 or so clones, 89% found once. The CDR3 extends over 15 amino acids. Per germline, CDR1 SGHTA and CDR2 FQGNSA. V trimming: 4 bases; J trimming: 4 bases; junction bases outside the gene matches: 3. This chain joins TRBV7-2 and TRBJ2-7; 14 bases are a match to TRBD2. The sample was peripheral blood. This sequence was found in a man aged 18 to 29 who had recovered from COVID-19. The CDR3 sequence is CASSSGLAGVYEQYF. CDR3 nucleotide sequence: TGTGCCAGCAGCTCGGGACTAGCGGGAGTGTACGAGCAGTACTTC.